These 5 T cell receptor beta chains share one sample of origin, sequenced in a study of blood T cell repertoires in COVID-19. The repertoire was sequenced with immunoSEQ multiplex PCR; TCRdb's copy has only in-frame clones and lacks some. The data show roughly 250,000 clones, with approximately 80% seen just once and around 9.2% held by the top ten. Specimen: peripheral blood. The receptor source for this set is a human donor in a cohort sampled during active COVID-19.

V is TRBV21-1 and J is TRBJ2-2; the D segment call TRBD1 is taken from the table without a DNA check. TRBV21-1 is deemed a pseudogene. CDR3 length: 14 amino acids. The CDR3 is CASSPKGQTGELFF. CDR3 nucleotides: TGTGCCAGCAGCCCCAAGGGGCAAACCGGGGAGCTGTTTTTT.

The sample holds a few counts of this clone. The rearrangement links TRBV25-1 to TRBJ1-2; 9 nucleotides align to TRBD1. J gave up 3 bases and V 5 bases, and 1 base lay outside the gene matches. This CDR3 contains 13 residues. From germline, CDR1 is MGHDK and CDR2 SYGVNS. CDR3 in DNA: TGTGCCAGCAGTCGACAGGGGGACTATGGCTACACCTTC. Translated, it gives CASSRQGDYGYTF.

The chain carries TRBV19 and TRBJ1-1, with 12 bases lining up with TRBD1. The CDR3 covers 15 residues. Looked up from germline, CDR1 is LNHDA and CDR2 is SQIVND (reference sequence). J was trimmed by 9 bases and V by 0 bases; bases with no gene match: 5. CDR3 residues: CASSIDGTGGVKAFF. In DNA, the CDR3 is TGTGCCAGTAGTATAGACGGGACAGGGGGCGTTAAAGCTTTCTTT.

CDR3 bases: TGTGCCAGCAGTTACACCACTCGGACAGGAGAAGCCAAAAACATTCAGTACTTC. Protein sequence: CASSYTTRTGEAKNIQYF. J is TRBJ2-4 and V is TRBV6-2 or TRBV6-3, with 7 bases matching TRBD1. V trimming: 2 bases; J trimming: 0 bases; junction bases outside the gene matches: 10. Germline V gives CDR1 MNHEY, CDR2 SVGEGT. The CDR3 consists of 18 residues.

A remark on this clone: Other nucleotide sequences in the sample specify the same CDR3. This chain links TRBV10-1 with TRBJ2-3; 9 nucleotides align to TRBD1. The CDR3 is 15 amino acids. CDR1 and CDR2 from the germline V gene are WNHNN and SYGVQD (reference sequence). Trimming at V came to 3 bases and at J to 0 bases, leaving 1 base not matched to a gene. The CDR3 nucleotides are TGCGCCAGCAGTGAAGGACAGGGGAGCACAGATACGCAGTATTTT. It yields the protein CASSEGQGSTDTQYF.